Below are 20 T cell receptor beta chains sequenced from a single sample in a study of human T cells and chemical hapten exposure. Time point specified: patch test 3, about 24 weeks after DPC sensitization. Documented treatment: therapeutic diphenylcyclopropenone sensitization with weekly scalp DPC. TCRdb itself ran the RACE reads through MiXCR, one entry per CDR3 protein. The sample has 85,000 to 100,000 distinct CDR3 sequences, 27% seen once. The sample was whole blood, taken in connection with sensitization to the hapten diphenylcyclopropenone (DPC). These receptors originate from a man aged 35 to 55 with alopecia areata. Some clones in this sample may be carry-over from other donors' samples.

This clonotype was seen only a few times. The CDR3 DNA is TGCAGTGCTAGGAGGCTAGCGGGACTAGACGAGCAGTACTTC. Protein: CSARRLAGLDEQYF. The rearrangement links TRBV20-1 to TRBJ2-7, with 9 bases lining up with TRBD2. J lost 5 bases, V lost 3 bases, and 8 bases had no gene match. Germline V gene sequence: CDR1 DFQATT, CDR2 SNEGSKA (reference sequence). This CDR3 region has 14 residues.

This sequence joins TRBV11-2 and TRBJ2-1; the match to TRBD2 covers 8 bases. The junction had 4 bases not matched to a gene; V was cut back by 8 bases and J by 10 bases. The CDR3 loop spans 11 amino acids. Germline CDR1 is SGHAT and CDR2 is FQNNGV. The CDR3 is CASGLAGEQFF. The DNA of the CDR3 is TGTGCCAGCGGACTAGCTGGCGAGCAGTTCTTC. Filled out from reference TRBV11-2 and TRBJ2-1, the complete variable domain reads EAGVAQSPRYKIIEKRQSVAFWCNPISGHATLYWYQQILGQGPKLLIQFQNNGVVDDSQLPKDRFSAERLKGVDSTLKIQPAKLEDSAVYLCASGLAGEQFFGPGTRLTVL.

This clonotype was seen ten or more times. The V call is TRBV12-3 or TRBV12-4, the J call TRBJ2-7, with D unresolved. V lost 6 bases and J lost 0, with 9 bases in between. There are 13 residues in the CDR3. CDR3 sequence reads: CASRGPYSYEQYF. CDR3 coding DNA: TGTGCCAGCAGAGGACCCTACTCCTACGAGCAGTACTTC.

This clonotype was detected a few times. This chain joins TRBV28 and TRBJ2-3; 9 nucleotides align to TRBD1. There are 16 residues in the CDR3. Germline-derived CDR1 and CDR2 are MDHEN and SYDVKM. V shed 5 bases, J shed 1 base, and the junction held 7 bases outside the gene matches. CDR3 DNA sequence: TGTGCCAGCAGTGGGAACACAGGGGGCCGCACAGATACGCAGTATTTT. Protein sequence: CASSGNTGGRTDTQYF.

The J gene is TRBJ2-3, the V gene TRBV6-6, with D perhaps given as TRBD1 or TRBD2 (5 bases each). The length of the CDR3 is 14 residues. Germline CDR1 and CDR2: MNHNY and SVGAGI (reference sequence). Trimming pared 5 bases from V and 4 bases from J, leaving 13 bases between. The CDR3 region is CASSTGRRADTQYF. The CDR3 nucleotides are TGTGCCAGCAGTACGGGGCGCCGGGCAGATACGCAGTATTTT.

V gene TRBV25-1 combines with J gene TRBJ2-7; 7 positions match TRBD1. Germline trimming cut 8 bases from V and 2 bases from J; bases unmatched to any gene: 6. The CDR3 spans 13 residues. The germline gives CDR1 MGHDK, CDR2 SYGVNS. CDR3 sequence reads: CASAGGITYEQYF. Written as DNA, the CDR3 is TGTGCCAGCGCAGGGGGTATCACCTACGAGCAGTACTTC.

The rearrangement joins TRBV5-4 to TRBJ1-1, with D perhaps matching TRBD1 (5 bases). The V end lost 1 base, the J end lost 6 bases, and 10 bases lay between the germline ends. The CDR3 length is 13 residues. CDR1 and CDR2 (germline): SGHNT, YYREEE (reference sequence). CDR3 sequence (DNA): TGTGCCAGCAGCTTGACAGGAACCCCTGAAGCTTTCTTT. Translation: CASSLTGTPEAFF. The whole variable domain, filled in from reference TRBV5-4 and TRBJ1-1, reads ETGVTQSPTHLIKTRGQQVTLRCSSQSGHNTVSWYQQALGQGPQFIFQYYREEENGRGNFPPRFSGLQFPNYSSELNVNALELDDSALYLCASSLTGTPEAFFGQGTRLTVV.

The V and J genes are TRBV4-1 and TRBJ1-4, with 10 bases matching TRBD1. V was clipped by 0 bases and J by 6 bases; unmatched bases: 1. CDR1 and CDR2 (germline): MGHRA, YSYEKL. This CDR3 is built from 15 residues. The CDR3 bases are TGCGCCAGCAGCCAAGAGGGGACAGGGGATGAAAAACTGTTTTTT. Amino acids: CASSQEGTGDEKLFF.

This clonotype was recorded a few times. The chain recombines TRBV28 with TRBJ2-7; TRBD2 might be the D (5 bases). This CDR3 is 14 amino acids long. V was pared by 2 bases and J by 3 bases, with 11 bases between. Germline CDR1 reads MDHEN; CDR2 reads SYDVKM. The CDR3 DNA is TGTGCCAGCAGTTTAGGAGGTAAAAACTACGAGCAGTACTTC. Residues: CASSLGGKNYEQYF.

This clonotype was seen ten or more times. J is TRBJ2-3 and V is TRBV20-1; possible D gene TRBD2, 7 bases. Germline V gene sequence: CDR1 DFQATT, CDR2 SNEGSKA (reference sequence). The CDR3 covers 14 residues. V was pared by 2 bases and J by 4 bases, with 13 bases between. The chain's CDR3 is CSARPTGRADTQYF. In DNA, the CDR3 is TGCAGTGCTAGACCAACAGGGAGGGCAGATACGCAGTATTTT.

CDR3 region: CASSFTLGGGISYEQYF. CDR3 bases: TGTGCCAGCAGCTTTACACTGGGCGGGGGTATCTCCTACGAGCAGTACTTC. The rearrangement joins TRBV3-1 to TRBJ2-7; 7 nucleotides agree with TRBD2. J was trimmed by 0 bases and V by 5 bases; bases with no gene match: 13. From germline, CDR1 is LGHDT and CDR2 YNNKEL (reference sequence). The CDR3 has 17 residues.

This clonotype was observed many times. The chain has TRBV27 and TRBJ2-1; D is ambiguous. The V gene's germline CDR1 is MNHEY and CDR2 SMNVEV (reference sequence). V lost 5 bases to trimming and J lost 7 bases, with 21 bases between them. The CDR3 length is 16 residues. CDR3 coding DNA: TGTGCCAGCAGTCCCAATACCGCCCGGAGAGGTAATGAGCAGTTCTTC. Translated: CASSPNTARRGNEQFF.

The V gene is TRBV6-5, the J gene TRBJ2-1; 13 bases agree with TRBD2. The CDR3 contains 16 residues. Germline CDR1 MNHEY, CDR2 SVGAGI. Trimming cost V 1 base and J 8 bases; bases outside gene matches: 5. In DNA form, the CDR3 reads TGTGCCAGCAGTTACTTGCGGACTAGCGGGAGTTATGAGCAGTTCTTC. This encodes CASSYLRTSGSYEQFF.

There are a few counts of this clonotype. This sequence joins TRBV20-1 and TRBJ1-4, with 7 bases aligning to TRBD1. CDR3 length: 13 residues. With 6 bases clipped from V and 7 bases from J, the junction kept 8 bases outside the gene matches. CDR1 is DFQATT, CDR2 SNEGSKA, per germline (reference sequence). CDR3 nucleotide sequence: TGCAGTGCAATTCAGGGGGATGCTGAAAAACTGTTTTTT. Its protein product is CSAIQGDAEKLFF.

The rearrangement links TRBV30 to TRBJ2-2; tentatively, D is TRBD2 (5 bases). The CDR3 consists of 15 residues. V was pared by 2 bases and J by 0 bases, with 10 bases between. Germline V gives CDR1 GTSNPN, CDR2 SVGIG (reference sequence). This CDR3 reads CAWSIIASNTGELFF. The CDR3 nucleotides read TGTGCCTGGAGTATAATAGCGTCGAACACCGGGGAGCTGTTTTTT.

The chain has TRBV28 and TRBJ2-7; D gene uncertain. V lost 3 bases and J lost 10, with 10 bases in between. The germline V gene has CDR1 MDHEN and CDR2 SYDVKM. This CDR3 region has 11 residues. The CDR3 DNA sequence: TGTGCCAGCAGTTTGCTAGGTCCTCAGTACTTC. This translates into CASSLLGPQYF.

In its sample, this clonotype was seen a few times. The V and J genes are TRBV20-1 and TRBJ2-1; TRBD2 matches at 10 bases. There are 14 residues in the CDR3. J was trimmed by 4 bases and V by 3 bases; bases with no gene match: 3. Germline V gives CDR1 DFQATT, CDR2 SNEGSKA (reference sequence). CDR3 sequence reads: CSASLAGVYNEQFF. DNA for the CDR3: TGCAGTGCTAGTCTAGCGGGAGTTTACAATGAGCAGTTCTTC.

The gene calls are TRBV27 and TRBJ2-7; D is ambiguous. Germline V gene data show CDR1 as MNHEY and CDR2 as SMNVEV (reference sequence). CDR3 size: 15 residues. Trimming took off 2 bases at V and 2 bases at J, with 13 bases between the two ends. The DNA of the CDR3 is TGTGCCAGCAGTTTAGAGCCAGGTGTGGCCTACGAGCAGTACTTC. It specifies CASSLEPGVAYEQYF.

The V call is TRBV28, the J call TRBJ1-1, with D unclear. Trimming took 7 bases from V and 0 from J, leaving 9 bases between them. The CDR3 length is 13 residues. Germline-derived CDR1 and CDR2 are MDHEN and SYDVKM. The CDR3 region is CASTLAVNTEAFF. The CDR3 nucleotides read TGTGCCAGCACCCTTGCGGTGAACACTGAAGCTTTCTTT.

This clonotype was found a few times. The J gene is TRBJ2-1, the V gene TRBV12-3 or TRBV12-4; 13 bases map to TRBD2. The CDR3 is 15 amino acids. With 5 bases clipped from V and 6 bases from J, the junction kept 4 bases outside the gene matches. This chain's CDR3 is CASSPGLAGVNEQFF. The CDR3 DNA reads TGTGCCAGCAGTCCCGGACTAGCGGGAGTCAATGAGCAGTTCTTC.